The 28 T cell receptor beta chains below were found in one sample sequenced in a study of shared clonotypes between healthy human individuals. Clones were sequenced by immunoSEQ multiplex PCR, and TCRdb holds only the in-frame ones, with some missing. The sample holds a few hundred thousand clones, around 86% seen once. The sequenced sample consisted of memory CD8+ T cells sorted from blood. The sample's subset: CD45RO+ cells pooled with CCR7-negative TemRA cells. The receptors come from a man younger than 35 in good health.

Remarks on this clone: This sample also contains other DNA sequences that code for the same CDR3. The chain has TRBV28 and TRBJ1-1; 10 nucleotides line up with TRBD1. CDR3 size: 14 residues. The germline V gene has CDR1 MDHEN and CDR2 SYDVKM. V was pared by 6 bases and J by 4 bases, with 5 bases of the junction left unmatched. As DNA, the CDR3 is TGTGCCAGCAGCTCCCGGACAGGGGGCACTGAAGCTTTCTTT. This sequence encodes CASSSRTGGTEAFF. Filled out from reference TRBV28 and TRBJ1-1, the complete variable domain reads DVKVTQSSRYLVKRTGEKVFLECVQDMDHENMFWYRQDPGLGLRLIYFSYDVKMKEKGDIPEGYSVSREKKERFSLILESASTNQTSMYLCASSSRTGGTEAFFGQGTRLTVV.

The chain joins TRBV29-1 to TRBJ2-1; possibly TRBD2 for D (6 bases). The ends were cut back, 2 bases at V and 7 bases at J, with 18 bases in the middle. Germline V gives CDR1 SQVTM, CDR2 ANQGSEA. The CDR3 is 15 residues long. The CDR3 spells CSVELTRLVPNEQFF. The CDR3 DNA reads as TGCAGCGTTGAACTGACTAGGTTAGTCCCAAATGAGCAGTTCTTC.

V gene TRBV7-9 combines with J gene TRBJ1-4; a weak D match, TRBD1 (5 bases). Germline loops: CDR1 SEHNR, CDR2 FQNEAQ (reference sequence). The CDR3 consists of 15 residues. Trimming cost V 5 bases and J 6 bases, with 16 bases left between them. The CDR3: CASSPSEGLHEKLFF. As DNA, the CDR3 is TGTGCCAGCAGCCCGTCCGAGGGACTTCATGAAAAACTGTTTTTT.

The V gene is TRBV7-2, the J gene TRBJ2-2; no definite D call. Germline V gene sequence: CDR1 SGHTA, CDR2 FQGNSA. The CDR3 is 17 amino acids. The ends were cut back, 0 bases at V and 7 bases at J, with 18 bases in the middle. The CDR3: CASSLASDFRLGGELFF. Here the CDR3 DNA reads TGTGCCAGCAGCTTAGCGTCAGACTTCCGGCTTGGCGGGGAGCTGTTTTTT.

The chain combines TRBV27 with TRBJ1-2; D not certain. The germline gives CDR1 MNHEY, CDR2 SMNVEV (reference sequence). The CDR3 loop spans 13 amino acids. Trimming stripped 5 bases from V and 2 bases from J, with 9 bases between. For the CDR3, the DNA is TGTGCCAGCAGTCTCAGACAAAACTATGGCTACACCTTC. Translation gives CASSLRQNYGYTF.

This rearrangement joins TRBV6-1 to TRBJ2-7, with D tentatively TRBD2 (6 bases). Germline loops: CDR1 MNHNS, CDR2 SASEGT. Trimming stripped 2 bases from V and 2 bases from J, with 13 bases between. The CDR3 extends over 15 amino acids. The CDR3 coding sequence is TGTGCCAGCAGTGAAAATTGGGGGGATGCCTACGAGCAGTACTTC. This encodes CASSENWGDAYEQYF.

This chain uses TRBV7-2 with TRBJ2-7, with TRBD2 identical over 8 bases. After removal of 5 bases from V and 4 bases from J, the junction contained 22 bases not matched to a gene. Per germline, CDR1 SGHTA and CDR2 FQGNSA. This CDR3 region has 19 residues. The CDR3 DNA follows: TGTGCCAGCAGCCTAAGGGTACGCGGATTAGCGGGATCACGTTACGAGCAGTACTTC. It codes for CASSLRVRGLAGSRYEQYF.

The rearrangement joins TRBV10-1 to TRBJ1-1, with D uncertain. V lost 3 bases and J lost 5, with 13 bases in between. Per germline, CDR1 WNHNN and CDR2 SYGVQD (reference sequence). The CDR3 runs 14 residues. The chain's CDR3 is CASSDSPEGTEAFF. As DNA, the CDR3 is TGCGCCAGCAGTGACTCACCCGAGGGAACTGAAGCTTTCTTT.

V and J are TRBV9 and TRBJ2-2, with 9 bases lining up with TRBD1. Per germline, CDR1 SGDLS and CDR2 YYNGEE. The CDR3 consists of 20 residues. Trimming cost V 0 bases and J 0 bases; bases outside gene matches: 12. The chain's CDR3 is CASSVALGTGTPTNTGELFF. DNA of the CDR3: TGTGCCAGCAGCGTAGCTCTCGGGACAGGGACTCCTACGAACACCGGGGAGCTGTTTTTT.

This chain links TRBV2 with TRBJ2-7, with D perhaps TRBD1 (6 bases). The CDR3 has 11 amino acids. Deletions cut 8 bases from V and 3 bases from J, with 8 bases between. Germline V gene lookup returns CDR1 SNHLY and CDR2 FYNNEI. CDR3 sequence (DNA): TGTGCCAGCGTAGGGGGCTACGAGCAGTACTTC. Protein product: CASVGGYEQYF.

A remark on this clone: The sample holds other DNA sequences that translate to the same CDR3. V and J are TRBV10-2 and TRBJ2-5; TRBD2 agrees at 12 bases. Germline CDR1 and CDR2: WSHSY and SAAADI. V lost 5 bases, J lost 3 bases, and 4 bases stayed unmatched. The CDR3 has 15 amino acids. The CDR3 sequence is CASSPLAGGEETQYF. CDR3 in DNA: TGCGCCAGCAGTCCGCTAGCGGGAGGGGAAGAGACCCAGTACTTC.

This clone was counted once. This chain connects TRBV7-9 to TRBJ1-1, with D possibly being TRBD1 (5 bases). CDR1 and CDR2 (germline): SEHNR, FQNEAQ (reference sequence). The CDR3 is 15 amino acids. V was pared by 4 bases and J by 1 base, with 13 bases between. CDR3 sequence: CASSWGDGGNTEAFF. CDR3 bases: TGTGCCAGCAGCTGGGGGGACGGTGGGAACACTGAAGCTTTCTTT.

This chain links TRBV9 with TRBJ1-3, with D possibly being TRBD1 (5 bases). Trimming removed 3 bases from V and 0 bases from J, with 22 bases in between. Germline V gene data show CDR1 as SGDLS and CDR2 as YYNGEE. The CDR3 is 19 amino acids. CDR3 in amino acids: CASSASGYRAGSSGNTIYF. The CDR3 bases are TGTGCCAGCAGCGCCAGCGGATATCGGGCAGGGAGCTCTGGAAACACCATATATTTT.

This chain connects TRBV29-1 to TRBJ1-2; D is perhaps TRBD1 (5 bases). This CDR3 comprises 11 residues. V was trimmed by 3 bases and J by 3 bases, leaving 5 bases between them. Germline V gene lookup returns CDR1 SQVTM and CDR2 ANQGSEA. This CDR3 reads CSVETDYGYTF. CDR3 coding DNA: TGCAGCGTTGAGACAGACTATGGCTACACCTTC.

This clone occurred a few times. The chain links TRBV4-1 to TRBJ1-2, with 10 bases that match TRBD1. Per the germline V gene, CDR1 is MGHRA and CDR2 is YSYEKL. This CDR3 is built from 17 residues. The junction had 8 bases not matched to a gene; V was cut back by 1 base and J by 3 bases. In nucleotides, the CDR3 is TGCGCCAGCAGCCAAGGGTACTGGGACAGGGGAGACTATGGCTACACCTTC. Encoded protein: CASSQGYWDRGDYGYTF.

CDR3 loop: CASSYRVGTQYF. CDR3 DNA sequence: TGTGCCAGCAGCTACAGGGTCGGGACCCAGTACTTC. The V and J genes are TRBV11-2 and TRBJ2-5; a weak D match, TRBD1 (6 bases). CDR1 is SGHAT, CDR2 FQNNGV, per germline. This CDR3 is built from 12 residues. Trimming stripped 4 bases from V and 7 bases from J, with 10 bases between.

This clone appeared once. J is TRBJ2-3 and V is TRBV27; D not resolved. Trimming removed 5 bases at V and 0 bases at J, with 9 bases between. Germline values: CDR1 MNHEY, CDR2 SMNVEV (reference sequence). The CDR3 is 14 residues long. Here the CDR3 DNA reads TGTGCCAGCAGTGTCCTGCTGAGCACAGATACGCAGTATTTT. The encoded protein is CASSVLLSTDTQYF.

The V gene is TRBV5-4, the J gene TRBJ2-7, with TRBD1 matching over 9 bases. Germline CDR1 SGHNT, CDR2 YYREEE (reference sequence). The CDR3 sequence is 14 residues long. V was pared by 4 bases and J by 4 bases, with 6 bases of the junction left unmatched. CDR3 sequence: CASSVNRGQYEQYF. In nucleotides, the CDR3 is TGTGCCAGCAGCGTAAACAGGGGGCAGTACGAGCAGTACTTC.

The chain couples TRBV4-1 to TRBJ2-3, with D maybe TRBD1 (6 bases). With 0 bases removed from V and 1 base from J, the gap between germline ends came to 8 bases. CDR3 length: 15 amino acids. Per germline, CDR1 MGHRA and CDR2 YSYEKL. Here the CDR3 reads CASSQEGAGTDTQYF. The CDR3 coding sequence is TGCGCCAGCAGCCAAGAGGGGGCCGGCACAGATACGCAGTATTTT.

This sequence joins TRBV7-9 and TRBJ1-2; D is uncertain. This CDR3 spans 14 amino acids. From germline, CDR1 is SEHNR and CDR2 FQNEAQ (reference sequence). The V and J ends lost 3 bases and 1 base respectively, with 9 bases between them. CDR3 loop: CASSFWEDNYGYTF. CDR3 sequence (DNA): TGTGCCAGCAGCTTCTGGGAGGATAACTATGGCTACACCTTC.

The J gene is TRBJ2-2, the V gene TRBV4-3, with a tentative D call TRBD1 (5 bases). The V end was cut by 0 bases, the J end by 9 bases, with 8 bases between. The CDR3 sequence is 13 residues long. Germline V gene lookup returns CDR1 LGHNA and CDR2 YSLEER. The CDR3 region is CASSQDLDRELFF. The DNA of the CDR3 is TGCGCCAGCAGCCAAGATTTGGACAGGGAGCTGTTTTTT.

The chain employs TRBV29-1 and TRBJ1-3; D ambiguous. The germline gives CDR1 SQVTM, CDR2 ANQGSEA. This CDR3 region has 14 residues. V lost 7 bases, J lost 0 bases, and 13 bases lay in between. The chain's CDR3 is CSAEGVGSGNTIYF. The CDR3 coding sequence is TGCAGCGCCGAGGGAGTTGGCTCTGGAAACACCATATATTTT.

This clone was recorded only once. The rearrangement joins TRBV6-6 to TRBJ2-1; TRBD2 might be the D (6 bases). The germline CDR1 and CDR2 sequences are MNHNY and SVGAGI (reference sequence). This CDR3 comprises 12 residues. Trimming cost V 5 bases and J 10 bases, with 12 bases left between them. DNA for the CDR3: TGTGCCAGCAGTGCTAGCGTTTACGAGCAGTTCTTC. It encodes CASSASVYEQFF.

This clone was seen only once. The V call is TRBV30, the J call TRBJ1-1; D remains ambiguous. Germline values: CDR1 GTSNPN, CDR2 SVGIG (reference sequence). V was cut by 0 bases and J by 3 bases, with 11 bases left in between. The CDR3 is made up of 14 amino acids. The chain's CDR3 is CAWSVLRLDTEAFF. CDR3 nucleotide sequence: TGTGCCTGGAGTGTACTTAGGTTGGACACTGAAGCTTTCTTT.

The V and J genes are TRBV20-1 and TRBJ1-1, with a tentative D call TRBD1 (6 bases). Trimming stripped 4 bases from V and 8 bases from J, with 11 bases between. Germline CDR1 reads DFQATT; CDR2 reads SNEGSKA (reference sequence). The CDR3 extends over 11 amino acids. CDR3 in DNA: TGCAGTGCTAATATCAGGGGAGAAGCTTTCTTT. It translates to CSANIRGEAFF.

This clone was seen only once. This chain uses TRBV5-1 with TRBJ2-5; TRBD1 or TRBD2 may be the D gene (5 bases each). Trimming took off 4 bases at V and 5 bases at J, with 18 bases between the two ends. In germline, CDR1 is SGHRS, CDR2 YFSETQ. The CDR3 has 15 residues. CDR3 sequence (DNA): TGCGCCAGCAGCGGGGACCAAGGCTACGGGGAGACCCAGTACTTC. Protein sequence: CASSGDQGYGETQYF.

The V gene is TRBV11-2, the J gene TRBJ1-1; D gene uncertain. CDR1 SGHAT and CDR2 FQNNGV come from the germline V gene. V lost 2 bases to trimming and J lost 8 bases, with 9 bases between them. The CDR3 length is 12 residues. The CDR3 is CASSLLGVEAFF. DNA for the CDR3: TGTGCCAGCAGCTTATTAGGTGTAGAAGCTTTCTTT.

V usage is TRBV5-4 and J usage is TRBJ2-1, with a possible D match to TRBD2 (6 bases). This CDR3 contains 15 residues. V was pared by 0 bases and J by 5 bases, with 12 bases between. Looked up from germline, CDR1 is SGHNT and CDR2 is YYREEE (reference sequence). This CDR3 reads CASSLEDWGDNEQFF. In DNA, the CDR3 is TGTGCCAGCAGCTTGGAGGACTGGGGGGACAATGAGCAGTTCTTC.